The entry below gives a single T cell receptor beta chain sequence along with its context. These data belong to a study of glioma-infiltrating T cells after dendritic cell vaccination. Stated time point: after dendritic cell vaccination, including at tumor progression/relapse. None of the glioblastoma patients had an isocitrate dehydrogenase mutation. The germline V gene encodes CDR1 MGHRA and CDR2 YSYEKL. This CDR3 has 18 residues. Trimming removed 0 bases at V and 7 bases at J, with 24 bases between. TCRB CDR3 was amplified from 2 ug genomic DNA or less. Primers: 60 V beta forward and 13 J beta reverse. Assay: immunoSEQ multiplex PCR; the TCRdb copy retains only in-frame clones and omits some. The table lists tens of thousands of clones, about nine tenths of them singletons, with around 2% in the top ten.

The sample here was blood, taken after dendritic cell vaccination. The rearrangement links TRBV4-1 to TRBJ1-2; maybe TRBD1 (5 bases). This sequence originates from a human donor with glioblastoma. CDR3 loop: CASSQETIGDPGVGGYTF. CDR3 DNA sequence: TGCGCCAGCAGCCAAGAAACCATAGGAGACCCGGGGGTGGGTGGCTACACCTTC.